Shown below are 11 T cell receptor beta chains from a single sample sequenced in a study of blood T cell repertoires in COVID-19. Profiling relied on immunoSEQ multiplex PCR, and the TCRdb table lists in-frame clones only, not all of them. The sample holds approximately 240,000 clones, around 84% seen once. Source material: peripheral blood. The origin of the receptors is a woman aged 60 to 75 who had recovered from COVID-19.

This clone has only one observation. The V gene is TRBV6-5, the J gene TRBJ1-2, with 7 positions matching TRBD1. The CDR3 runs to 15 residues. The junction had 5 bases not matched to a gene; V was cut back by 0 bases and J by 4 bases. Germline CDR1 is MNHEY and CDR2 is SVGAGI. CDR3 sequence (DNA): TGTGCCAGCAGTTACTCGGGGACAGCCTCCTATGGCTACACCTTC. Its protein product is CASSYSGTASYGYTF.

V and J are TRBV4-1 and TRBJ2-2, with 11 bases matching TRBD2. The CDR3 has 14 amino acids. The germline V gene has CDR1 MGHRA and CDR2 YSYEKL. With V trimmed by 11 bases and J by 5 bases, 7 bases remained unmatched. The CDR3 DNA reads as TGCGCCGTGAGAACTAGCGGGGGAACCGGGGAGCTGTTTTTT. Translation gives CAVRTSGGTGELFF.

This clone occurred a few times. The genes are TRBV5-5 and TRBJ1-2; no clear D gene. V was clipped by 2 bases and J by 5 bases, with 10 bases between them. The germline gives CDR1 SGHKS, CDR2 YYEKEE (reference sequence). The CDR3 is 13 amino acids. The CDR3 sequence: CASSLRGLYGYTF. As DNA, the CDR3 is TGTGCCAGCAGCTTAAGAGGGCTATATGGCTACACCTTC. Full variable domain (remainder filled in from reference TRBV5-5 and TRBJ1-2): DAGVTQSPTHLIKTRGQQVTLRCSPISGHKSVSWYQQVLGQGPQFIFQYYEKEERGRGNFPDRFSARQFPNYSSELNVNALLLGDSALYLCASSLRGLYGYTFGSGTRLTVV.

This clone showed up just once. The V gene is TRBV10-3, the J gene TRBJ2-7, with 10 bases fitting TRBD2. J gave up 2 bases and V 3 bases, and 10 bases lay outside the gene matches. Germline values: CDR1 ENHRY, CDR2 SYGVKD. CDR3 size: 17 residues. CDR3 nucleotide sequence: TGTGCCATCAGTGACATCGCTAGCGGGGGCCTTACCTACGAGCAGTACTTC. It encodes CAISDIASGGLTYEQYF.

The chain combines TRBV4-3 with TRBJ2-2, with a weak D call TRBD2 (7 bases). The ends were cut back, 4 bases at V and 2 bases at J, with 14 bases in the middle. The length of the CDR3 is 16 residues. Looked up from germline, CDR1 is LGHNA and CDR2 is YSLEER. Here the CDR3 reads CASSPTGRANTGELFF. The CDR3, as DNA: TGCGCCAGCAGCCCTACAGGGAGGGCCAACACCGGGGAGCTGTTTTTT.

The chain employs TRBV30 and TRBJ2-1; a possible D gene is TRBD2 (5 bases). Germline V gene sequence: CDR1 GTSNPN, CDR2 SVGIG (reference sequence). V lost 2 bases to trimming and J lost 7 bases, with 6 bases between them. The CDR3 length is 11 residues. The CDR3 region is CAWSTGNEQFF. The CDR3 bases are TGTGCCTGGAGTACGGGGAATGAGCAGTTCTTC.

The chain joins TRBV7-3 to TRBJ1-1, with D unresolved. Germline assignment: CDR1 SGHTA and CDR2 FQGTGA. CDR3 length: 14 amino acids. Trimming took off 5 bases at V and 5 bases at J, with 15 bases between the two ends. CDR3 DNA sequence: TGTGCCAGCAGCCAAACGGGTGGTGGAACTGAAGCTTTCTTT. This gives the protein CASSQTGGGTEAFF.

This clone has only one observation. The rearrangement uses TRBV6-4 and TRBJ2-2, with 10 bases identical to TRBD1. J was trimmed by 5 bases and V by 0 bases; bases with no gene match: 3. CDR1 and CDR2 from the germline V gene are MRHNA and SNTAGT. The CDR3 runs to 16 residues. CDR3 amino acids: CASSDSGQGFTGELFF. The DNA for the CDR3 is TGTGCCAGCAGTGACTCGGGACAGGGGTTTACCGGGGAGCTGTTTTTT.

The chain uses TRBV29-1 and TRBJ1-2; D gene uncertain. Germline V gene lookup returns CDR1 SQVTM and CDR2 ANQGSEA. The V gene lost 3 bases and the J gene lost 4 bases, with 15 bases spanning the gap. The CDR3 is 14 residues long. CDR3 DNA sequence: TGCAGCGTTGACCCAGGTGGTGGGTTCTATGGCTACACCTTC. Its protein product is CSVDPGGGFYGYTF.

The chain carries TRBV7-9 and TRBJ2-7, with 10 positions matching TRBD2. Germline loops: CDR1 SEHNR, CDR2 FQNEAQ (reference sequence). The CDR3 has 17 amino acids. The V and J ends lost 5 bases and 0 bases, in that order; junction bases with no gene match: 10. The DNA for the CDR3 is TGTGCCAGCAGCCCAGGACTAGCGGATAGGAGCTCCTACGAGCAGTACTTC. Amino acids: CASSPGLADRSSYEQYF.

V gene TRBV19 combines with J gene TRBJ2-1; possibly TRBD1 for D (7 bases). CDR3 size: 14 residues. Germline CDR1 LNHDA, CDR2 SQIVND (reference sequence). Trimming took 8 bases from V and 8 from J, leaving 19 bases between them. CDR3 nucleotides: TGTGCCAGTCAAGGAGGGCAGGGGGGCGATGAGCAGTTCTTC. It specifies CASQGGQGGDEQFF.